Below are 9 T cell receptor beta chains sequenced from a single sample in a study of T cells in Graves' hyperthyroidism and ophthalmopathy. Amplification of TCR beta CDR3 regions was performed using RNA transcripts as template. HTBI primers were employed in a first-round RT-PCR of the TCR CDR3. TCRdb passed the multiplex PCR reads through MiXCR, listing each CDR3 protein once. Of 300,000 to 450,000 distinct CDR3 sequences listed, approximately 25% are singletons. Material for sequencing was blood. The receptor set was obtained from a man in his fifties or sixties with Graves' hyperthyroidism.

This clonotype was found many times. The chain recombines TRBV27 with TRBJ2-7, with 12 bases that match TRBD2. CDR1 and CDR2 from the germline V gene are MNHEY and SMNVEV (reference sequence). The CDR3 is made up of 14 amino acids. The trim removed 5 bases at V and 6 bases at J, leaving 5 bases unmatched. CDR3 loop: CASSGLAGTSEQYF. CDR3 nucleotide sequence: TGTGCCAGCAGTGGACTAGCGGGGACTTCCGAGCAGTACTTC.

The chain couples TRBV19 to TRBJ1-2; a weak D match, TRBD1 (6 bases). V gave up 7 bases and J gave up 4 bases, with 13 bases separating them. CDR1 and CDR2 (germline): LNHDA, SQIVND (reference sequence). The CDR3 covers 13 residues. The CDR3 sequence: CASTSTQGYGYTF. In nucleotides, the CDR3 is TGTGCCAGTACTTCGACACAGGGCTATGGCTACACCTTC.

This clonotype was seen many times. The chain is built from TRBV24-1 and TRBJ2-5; no clear D gene. The CDR3 consists of 12 residues. Trimming removed 1 base from V and 5 bases from J, with 4 bases in between. Per the germline V gene, CDR1 is KGHDR and CDR2 is SFDVKD. The CDR3 is CATSDFQETQYF. The CDR3 region has the DNA TGTGCCACCAGTGATTTTCAGGAGACCCAGTACTTC.

This chain joins TRBV5-1 and TRBJ2-1; no definite D call. CDR3 length: 13 amino acids. V was trimmed by 3 bases and J by 7 bases, leaving 11 bases between them. Germline V gene sequence: CDR1 SGHRS, CDR2 YFSETQ. The CDR3 nucleotides are TGCGCCAGCAGCTCTTACACGAATAATGAGCAGTTCTTC. It translates to CASSSYTNNEQFF.

This clonotype has only a few counts. The chain couples TRBV5-6 to TRBJ1-1, with a weak D call TRBD1 (6 bases). CDR3 size: 12 residues. Germline CDR1 and CDR2: SGHDT and YYEEEE. Trimming removed 4 bases at V and 13 bases at J, with 17 bases between. CDR3 loop: CASSPDSLKLFF. The CDR3 DNA sequence: TGTGCCAGCAGCCCGGACAGTTTGAAGCTTTTCTTT.

Only a few counts were recorded for this clonotype. The chain employs TRBV3-1 and TRBJ2-5; D may be TRBD2 (6 bases). The CDR3 has 13 amino acids. Trimming removed 5 bases at V and 9 bases at J, with 16 bases between. In germline, CDR1 is LGHDT, CDR2 YNNKEL (reference sequence). The CDR3 nucleotides read TGTGCCAGCAGCGGGCAGGAGGGGATGGCCCAGTACTTC. Translating it yields CASSGQEGMAQYF.

This chain uses TRBV27 with TRBJ2-3; D assignment may be TRBD1 or TRBD2 (6 bases each). The germline V gene encodes CDR1 MNHEY and CDR2 SMNVEV (reference sequence). This CDR3 spans 15 amino acids. V shed 4 bases and J shed 1 base, with 12 bases lying between them. The CDR3 loop reads CASSSQEGGTDTQYF. CDR3 nucleotide sequence: TGTGCCAGCAGTTCCCAGGAGGGGGGCACAGATACGCAGTATTTT.

The rearrangement links TRBV12-3 or TRBV12-4 to TRBJ1-5, with a tentative D call TRBD1 (6 bases). V dropped 3 bases and J dropped 0 bases, with 9 bases sitting between them. This CDR3 region has 15 residues. The CDR3 loop reads CASSLDSLSNQPQHF. For the CDR3, the DNA is TGTGCCAGCAGTTTGGACAGCCTTAGCAATCAGCCCCAGCATTTT.

V and J are TRBV20-1 and TRBJ2-7, with TRBD2 matching over 9 bases. In germline, CDR1 is DFQATT, CDR2 SNEGSKA (reference sequence). CDR3 length: 16 residues. V shed 1 base, J shed 0 bases, and the junction held 7 bases outside the gene matches. The chain's CDR3 is CSARARLAESSYEQYF. The DNA of the CDR3 is TGCAGTGCTAGAGCAAGACTAGCGGAGAGCTCCTACGAGCAGTACTTC.